This record concerns one T cell receptor beta chain sequence. Germline values: CDR1 SGHRS, CDR2 YFSETQ. CDR3 length equals 16 residues. Trimming cost V 1 base and J 1 base, with 13 bases left between them. The sample originates from a study of technical replicates of blood from a few donors. Only in-frame clones appear in the TCRdb table, and some are missing; sequencing was by immunoSEQ multiplex PCR. The table lists 79,000 or so clones, 90% to 95% of them singletons. The V and J genes are TRBV5-1 and TRBJ2-3, with D perhaps TRBD2 (6 bases). Sequenced: T cells isolated from PBMCs. The TCR sequence derives from a human donor in good health. The CDR3 bases are TGCGCCAGCAGCTTGTTTATCGGGGGAGGCACAGATACGCAGTATTTT. Amino acids: CASSLFIGGGTDTQYF.